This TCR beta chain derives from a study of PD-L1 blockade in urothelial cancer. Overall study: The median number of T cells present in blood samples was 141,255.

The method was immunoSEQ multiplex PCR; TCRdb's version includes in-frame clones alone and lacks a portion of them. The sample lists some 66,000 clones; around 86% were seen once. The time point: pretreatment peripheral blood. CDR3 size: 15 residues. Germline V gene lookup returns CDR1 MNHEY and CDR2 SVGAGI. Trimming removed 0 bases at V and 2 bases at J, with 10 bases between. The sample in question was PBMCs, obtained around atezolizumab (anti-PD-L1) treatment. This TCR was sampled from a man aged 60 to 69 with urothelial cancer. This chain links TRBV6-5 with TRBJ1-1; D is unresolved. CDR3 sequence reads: CASSYSRASNTEAFF. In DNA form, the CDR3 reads TGTGCCAGCAGTTACTCGAGAGCCTCAAACACTGAAGCTTTCTTT.